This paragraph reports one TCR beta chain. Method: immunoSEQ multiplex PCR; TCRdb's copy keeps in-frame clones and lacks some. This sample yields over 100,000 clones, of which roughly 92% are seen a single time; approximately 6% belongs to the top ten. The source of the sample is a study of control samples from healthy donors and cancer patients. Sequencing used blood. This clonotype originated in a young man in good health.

CDR3 in amino acids: CASSVALGRGSPLHF. In nucleotides, the CDR3 is TGTGCCAGCAGCGTTGCATTGGGGAGAGGTTCACCCCTCCACTTT. This chain uses TRBV9 with TRBJ1-6, with D hard to call. The V and J ends lost 2 bases and 9 bases respectively, with 15 bases between them. The CDR3 extends over 15 amino acids. Germline-derived CDR1 and CDR2 are SGDLS and YYNGEE.